This TCR beta chain was sequenced during a study of T cell clonotyping in hematopoietic cell transplantation. This clone has just one count. Sequencing used immunoSEQ multiplex PCR; TCRdb keeps in-frame clones, though not all of them. The sample has about 41,000 clones; about 96% are singletons. CDR1 is MGHRA, CDR2 YSYEKL, per germline. V lost 1 base and J lost 0; bases outside the gene matches: 2. The CDR3 is 15 residues long. Material: peripheral blood mononuclear cells. The chain links TRBV4-1 to TRBJ1-1; 7 bases fit TRBD1. This sequence originates from a man aged 25 to 45 in good health. Some clones in this sample may be carry-over from other donors' samples. The CDR3 is CASSQGDRVNTEAFF. CDR3 nucleotide sequence: TGCGCCAGCAGCCAAGGAGACAGGGTGAACACTGAAGCTTTCTTT.